The T cell receptor beta chain under discussion was sequenced for a study of regulatory T cells in long-lasting Graves disease. Documented time point: newly diagnosed GD, antithyroid drugs for less than 3 months. PBMC RNA was the source of the TCR library. This clonotype was counted many times. Both iRepertoire HTBI primers and Arm-PCR of CDR3 regions were used to build the TCR beta libraries. As handled by the study authors: Segment identification across samples yielded about 60 TRBV and 12 to 15 TRBJ segments. TCRdb reprocessed the multiplex PCR reads via MiXCR and lists one record per CDR3 protein. What appears here as the V and J calls and clone size reflects TCRdb's work, not the paper's. In the table there are 540,000 or so distinct CDR3 sequences, roughly 13% of which are singletons. Germline lookup yields CDR1 SGHTA and CDR2 FQGTGA. The ends lost 4 bases at V and 7 bases at J; junction bases unmatched: 10. The CDR3 has 16 amino acids.

These same data were also listed under a study on T cells in Graves' hyperthyroidism and ophthalmopathy. From that second work: Diagnoses were made from clinical symptoms, serum measures (thyroxine and TRAb), thyroid ultrasound and orbital computed tomography.

The specimen was peripheral blood mononuclear cells (PBMCs), collected at new diagnosis, from a patient treated with antithyroid drugs. This TCR was sampled from a man aged 30 to 45 with Graves disease. The V gene is TRBV7-3, the J gene TRBJ2-1, with 10 bases identical to TRBD1. In DNA, the CDR3 is TGTGCCAGCAGCTCCCAGACAGGGGGCGCGAGGAATGAGCAGTTCTTC. Protein product: CASSSQTGGARNEQFF.